The rows below give T cell receptor beta chains drawn from one sample of a study of T cell responses to AZD1222 COVID-19 vaccine. TCRdb's table, derived via immunoSEQ multiplex PCR, lists solely in-frame clones and lacks some. The table has 120,000 to 150,000 clones, roughly nine tenths seen once. The specimen comprised peripheral blood, sampled 28 days after the second AZD1222 dose. The receptors were sampled from an adult who received the AZD1222 COVID-19 vaccine. Both conserved end residues are part of each CDR3. A D gene is named only where the DNA matches it firmly. Size tells how often a clone was seen (once, few, many) or the class of an expanded clone, and some rows leave it out.

D gene: -
V gene: TRBV19
clone size: -
J gene: TRBJ2-1
CDR3 DNA: TGTGCCAGTAGTATAGGGGGGGATGAGCAGTTCTTC
CDR3 protein: CASSIGGDEQFF

D gene: TRBD1
V gene: TRBV3-1/TRBV3-2
clone size: -
J gene: TRBJ1-4
CDR3 DNA: TGTGCCAGCAGCCCCCGGGCAGGGGGTAATGAAAAACTGTTTTTT
CDR3 protein: CASSPRAGGNEKLFF

D gene: -
V gene: TRBV18
clone size: once
J gene: TRBJ2-3
CDR3 DNA: TGTGCCAGCTCATTACGTAGTGAAGATACGCAGTATTTT
CDR3 protein: CASSLRSEDTQYF

D gene: -
V gene: TRBV6-5
clone size: -
J gene: TRBJ1-3
CDR3 DNA: TGTGCCAGCAGTTACGCCCCGAGGGGTAGAAACACCATATATTTT
CDR3 protein: CASSYAPRGRNTIYF

D gene: TRBD2
V gene: TRBV9
clone size: -
J gene: TRBJ2-3
CDR3 DNA: TGTGCCAGCAGCGTGGGACTAGAAGTGGTCACAGATACGCAGTATTTT
CDR3 protein: CASSVGLEVVTDTQYF

D gene: -
V gene: TRBV18
clone size: -
J gene: TRBJ1-1
CDR3 DNA: TGTGCCAGCTCACCAAGAATTAGGGGGGGCGCCGGGGACACTGAAGCTTTCTTT
CDR3 protein: CASSPRIRGGAGDTEAFF

D gene: TRBD1
V gene: TRBV25-1
clone size: -
J gene: TRBJ2-7
CDR3 DNA: TGTGCCAGCCACCCATCGCGGGGTACAGGGGGAGAATACGAGCAGTACTTC
CDR3 protein: CASHPSRGTGGEYEQYF

D gene: -
V gene: TRBV11-1
clone size: -
J gene: TRBJ2-7
CDR3 DNA: TGTGCCAGCAGCTTAGGGGGGAGTGTTGACGAGCAGTACTTC
CDR3 protein: CASSLGGSVDEQYF

D gene: TRBD2
V gene: TRBV10-3
clone size: -
J gene: TRBJ2-5
CDR3 DNA: TGTGCCATCAGTCTAGCGGGGCCGGAGACCCAGTACTTC
CDR3 protein: CAISLAGPETQYF

D gene: -
V gene: TRBV18
clone size: -
J gene: TRBJ2-2
CDR3 DNA: TGTGCCAGCTCCTGGGGCACCGGGGAGCTGTTTTTT
CDR3 protein: CASSWGTGELFF

D gene: -
V gene: TRBV13
clone size: -
J gene: TRBJ2-7
CDR3 DNA: TGTGCCAGCAGCCTACCGGGGAGCGAGCAGTACTTC
CDR3 protein: CASSLPGSEQYF

D gene: TRBD2
V gene: TRBV5-4
clone size: -
J gene: TRBJ2-5
CDR3 DNA: TGTGCCAGCAGCCGCCGACTAGCGGGAGTAGGAGAGACCCAGTACTTC
CDR3 protein: CASSRRLAGVGETQYF

D gene: -
V gene: TRBV27
clone size: -
J gene: TRBJ1-2
CDR3 DNA: TGTGCCAGCAGGTACCTGAATGGGGACGGGGGCTACACCTTC
CDR3 protein: CASRYLNGDGGYTF

D gene: -
V gene: TRBV7-9
clone size: -
J gene: TRBJ2-4
CDR3 DNA: TGTGCCAGCAGCCTACAGGGTCGGCGAAACATTCAGTACTTC
CDR3 protein: CASSLQGRRNIQYF

D gene: TRBD1
V gene: TRBV4-2
clone size: -
J gene: TRBJ1-2
CDR3 DNA: TGTGCCAGCAGCCCCACTCGCGACAGGGGCTATGGCTACACCTTC
CDR3 protein: CASSPTRDRGYGYTF

D gene: -
V gene: TRBV12-3/TRBV12-4
clone size: -
J gene: TRBJ1-2
CDR3 DNA: TGTGCCAGCAGTTTCTTCGCTCTCCATGGCTACACCTTC
CDR3 protein: CASSFFALHGYTF

D gene: -
V gene: TRBV7-9
clone size: -
J gene: TRBJ2-2
CDR3 DNA: TGTGCCAGCAGCTGGGGCCAGAACACCGGGGAGCTGTTTTTT
CDR3 protein: CASSWGQNTGELFF